The present entry profiles one T cell receptor (beta chain) with its context. As yet, its antigen is unknown. CDR3 size: 13 residues. Germline V gene data show CDR1 as KGHSH and CDR2 as LQKENI. V lost 2 bases and J 8 bases, leaving 12 bases between the germline ends. The data were obtained in a study of radiotherapy plus CTLA-4 blockade in lung cancer. Overall study: An objective response was seen in 18% of patients, and disease control in just over 30%. Study outcomes and limitations: Together with interferon-beta, which increased in serum after radiation, early dynamic changes in blood T cell clones were reportedly the best predictors of response. TCR clones of tumor origin grew in blood after radiotherapy plus ipilimumab.

In chemo-refractory metastatic non-small-cell lung cancer, patients got ipilimumab CTLA-4 blockade together with focal radiation. Only in-frame clones appear in the TCRdb table, and some are missing; sequencing was by immunoSEQ multiplex PCR. The sample lists more than 95,000 clones, roughly 74% occurring once. The V gene is TRBV18, the J gene TRBJ1-2; possible D gene TRBD1, 5 bases. This clonotype was obtained from a human donor with non-small cell lung cancer who had a partial response to radiotherapy plus ipilimumab. Some clones in this sample may be carry-over from other donors' samples. The source was peripheral blood, collected from a patient treated with radiotherapy plus ipilimumab. CDR3 sequence: CASSPTGVEGYTF. In DNA, the CDR3 is TGTGCCAGCTCACCAACGGGGGTGGAGGGCTACACCTTC.